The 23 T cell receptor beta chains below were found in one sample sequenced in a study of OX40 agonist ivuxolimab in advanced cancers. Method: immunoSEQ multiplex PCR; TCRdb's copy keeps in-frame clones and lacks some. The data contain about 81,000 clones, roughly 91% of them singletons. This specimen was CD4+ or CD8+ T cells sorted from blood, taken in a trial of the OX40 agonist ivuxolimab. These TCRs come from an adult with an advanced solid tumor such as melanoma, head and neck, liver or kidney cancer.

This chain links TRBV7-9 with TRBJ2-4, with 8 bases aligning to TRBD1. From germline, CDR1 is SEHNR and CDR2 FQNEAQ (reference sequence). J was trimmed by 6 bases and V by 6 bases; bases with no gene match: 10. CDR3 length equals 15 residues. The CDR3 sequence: CASSPRTGPRNIQYF. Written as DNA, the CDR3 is TGTGCCAGCAGTCCGAGGACAGGGCCACGAAACATTCAGTACTTC.

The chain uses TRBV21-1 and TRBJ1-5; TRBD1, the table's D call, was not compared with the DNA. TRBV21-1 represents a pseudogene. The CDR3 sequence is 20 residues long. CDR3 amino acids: CASSPKGQLGKQGAGQPQHF. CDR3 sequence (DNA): TGTGCCAGCAGCCCAAAAGGGCAGTTAGGAAAACAGGGGGCTGGTCAGCCCCAGCATTTT.

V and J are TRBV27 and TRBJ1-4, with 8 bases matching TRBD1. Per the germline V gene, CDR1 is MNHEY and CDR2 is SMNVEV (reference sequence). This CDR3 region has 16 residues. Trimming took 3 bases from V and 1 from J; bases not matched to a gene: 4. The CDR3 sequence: CASSLGTGGTNEKLFF. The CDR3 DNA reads TGTGCCAGCAGTTTGGGTACAGGGGGAACTAATGAAAAACTGTTTTTT. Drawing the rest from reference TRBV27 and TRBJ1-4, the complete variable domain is EAQVTQNPRYLITVTGKKLTVTCSQNMNHEYMSWYRQDPGLGLRQIYYSMNVEVTDKGDVPEGYKVSRKEKRNFPLILESPSPNQTSLYFCASSLGTGGTNEKLFFGSGTQLSVL.

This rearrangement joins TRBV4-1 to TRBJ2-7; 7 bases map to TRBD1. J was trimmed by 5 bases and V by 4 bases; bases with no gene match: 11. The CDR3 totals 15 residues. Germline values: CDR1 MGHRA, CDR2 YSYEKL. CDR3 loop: CASSLVRDRDDEQYF. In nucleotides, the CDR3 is TGCGCCAGCAGCCTAGTCCGAGACAGGGACGACGAGCAGTACTTC.

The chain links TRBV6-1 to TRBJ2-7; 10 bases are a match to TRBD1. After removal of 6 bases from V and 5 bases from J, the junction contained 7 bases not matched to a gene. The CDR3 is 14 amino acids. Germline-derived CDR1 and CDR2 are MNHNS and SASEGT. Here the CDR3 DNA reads TGTGCCAGCAGGCACGGGACAGGGGTCCACGAGCAGTACTTC. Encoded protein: CASRHGTGVHEQYF.

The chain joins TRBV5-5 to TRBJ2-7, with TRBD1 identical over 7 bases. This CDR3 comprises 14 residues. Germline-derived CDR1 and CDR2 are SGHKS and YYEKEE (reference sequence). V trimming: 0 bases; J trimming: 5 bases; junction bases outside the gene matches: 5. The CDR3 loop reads CASSLAGTDHEQYF. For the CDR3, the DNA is TGTGCCAGCAGCTTGGCCGGGACAGATCACGAGCAGTACTTC.

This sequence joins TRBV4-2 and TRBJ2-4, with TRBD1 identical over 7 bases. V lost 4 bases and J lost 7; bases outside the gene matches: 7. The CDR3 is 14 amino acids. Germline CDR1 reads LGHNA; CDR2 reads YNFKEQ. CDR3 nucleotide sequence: TGTGCCAGCAGCCCCGACAGGGCCCAGAACATTCAGTACTTC. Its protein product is CASSPDRAQNIQYF.

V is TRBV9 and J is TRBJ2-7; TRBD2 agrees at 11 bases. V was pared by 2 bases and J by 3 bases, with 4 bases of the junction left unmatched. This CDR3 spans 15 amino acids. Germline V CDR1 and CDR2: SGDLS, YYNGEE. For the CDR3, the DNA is TGTGCCAGCAGCGTCCTAGCGGGGGGTTACTACGAGCAGTACTTC. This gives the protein CASSVLAGGYYEQYF.

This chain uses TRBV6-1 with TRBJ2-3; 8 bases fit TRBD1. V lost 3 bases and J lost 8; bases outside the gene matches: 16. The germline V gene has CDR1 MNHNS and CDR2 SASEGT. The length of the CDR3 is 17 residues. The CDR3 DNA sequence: TGTGCCAGCAGTGACCCCGTCACAGGGGGTATTGCTAGTACGCAGTATTTT. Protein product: CASSDPVTGGIASTQYF.

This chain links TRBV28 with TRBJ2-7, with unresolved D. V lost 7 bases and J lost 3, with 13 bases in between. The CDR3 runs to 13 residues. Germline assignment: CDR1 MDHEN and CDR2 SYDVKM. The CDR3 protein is CASNYGRFYEQYF. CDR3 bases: TGTGCCAGCAACTACGGCCGCTTCTACGAGCAGTACTTC.

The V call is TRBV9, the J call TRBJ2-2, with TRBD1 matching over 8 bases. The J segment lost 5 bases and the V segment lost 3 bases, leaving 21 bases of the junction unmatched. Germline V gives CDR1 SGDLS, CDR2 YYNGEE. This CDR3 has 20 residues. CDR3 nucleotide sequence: TGTGCCAGCAGCGCCCGGACAGGGAACTCGGCGGGGCCAATTACCGGGGAGCTGTTTTTT. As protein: CASSARTGNSAGPITGELFF.

This chain's CDR3 is CASSHLEGASGNTIYF. CDR3 nucleotides: TGTGCCAGCAGCCACCTTGAGGGGGCGAGTGGAAACACCATATATTTT. The V gene is TRBV7-9, the J gene TRBJ1-3, with 7 bases that match TRBD1. CDR1 SEHNR and CDR2 FQNEAQ come from the germline V gene (reference sequence). V was clipped by 5 bases and J by 3 bases; unmatched bases: 10. The CDR3 spans 16 residues.

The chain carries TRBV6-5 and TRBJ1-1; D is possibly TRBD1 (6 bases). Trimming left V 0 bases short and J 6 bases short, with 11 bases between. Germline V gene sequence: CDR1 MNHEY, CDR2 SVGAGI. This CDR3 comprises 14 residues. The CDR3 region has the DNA TGTGCCAGCAGTTACTCGGGGGGGCTAGCTGAAGCTTTCTTT. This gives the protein CASSYSGGLAEAFF.

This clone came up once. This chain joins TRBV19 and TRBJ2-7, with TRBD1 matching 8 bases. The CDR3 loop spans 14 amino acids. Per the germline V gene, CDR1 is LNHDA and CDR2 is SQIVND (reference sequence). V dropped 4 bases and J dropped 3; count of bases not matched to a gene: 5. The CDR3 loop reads CASSTRTGYYEQYF. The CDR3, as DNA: TGTGCCAGTAGTACCCGGACAGGGTACTACGAGCAGTACTTC.

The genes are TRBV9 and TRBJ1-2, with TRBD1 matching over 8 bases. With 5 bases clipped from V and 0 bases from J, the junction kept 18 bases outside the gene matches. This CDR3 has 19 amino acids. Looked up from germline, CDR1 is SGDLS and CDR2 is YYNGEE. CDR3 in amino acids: CASRYLDRESGLANYGYTF. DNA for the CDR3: TGTGCCAGCAGGTACCTGGACAGGGAGTCAGGCCTAGCTAACTATGGCTACACCTTC.

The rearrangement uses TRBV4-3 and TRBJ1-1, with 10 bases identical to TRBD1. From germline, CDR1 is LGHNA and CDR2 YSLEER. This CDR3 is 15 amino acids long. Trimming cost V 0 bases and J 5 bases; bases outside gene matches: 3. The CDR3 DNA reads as TGCGCCAGCAGCCAAGAGGGACAGGGGAGGACTGAAGCTTTCTTT. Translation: CASSQEGQGRTEAFF.

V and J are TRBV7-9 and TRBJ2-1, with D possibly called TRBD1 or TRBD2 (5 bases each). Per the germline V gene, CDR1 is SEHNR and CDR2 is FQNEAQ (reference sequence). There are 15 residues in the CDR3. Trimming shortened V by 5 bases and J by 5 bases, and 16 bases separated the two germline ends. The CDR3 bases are TGTGCCAGCAGCCTGACCGGGACGGGTGACAATGAGCAGTTCTTC. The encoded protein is CASSLTGTGDNEQFF.

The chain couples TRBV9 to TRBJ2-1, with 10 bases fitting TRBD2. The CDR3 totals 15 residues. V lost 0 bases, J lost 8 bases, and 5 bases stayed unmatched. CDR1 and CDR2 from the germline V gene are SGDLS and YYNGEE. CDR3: CASSVALAGVHEQFF. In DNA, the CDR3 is TGTGCCAGCAGCGTAGCCCTAGCGGGAGTCCATGAGCAGTTCTTC.

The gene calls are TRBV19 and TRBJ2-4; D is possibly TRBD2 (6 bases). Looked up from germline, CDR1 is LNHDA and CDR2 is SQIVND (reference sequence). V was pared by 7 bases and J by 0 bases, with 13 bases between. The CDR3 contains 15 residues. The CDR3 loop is CASKEEGIAKNIQYF. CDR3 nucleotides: TGTGCCAGTAAAGAGGAGGGAATAGCCAAAAACATTCAGTACTTC. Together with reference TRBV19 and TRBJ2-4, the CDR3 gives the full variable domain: DGGITQSPKYLFRKEGQNVTLSCEQNLNHDAMYWYRQDPGQGLRLIYYSQIVNDFQKGDIAEGYSVSREKKESFPLTVTSAQKNPTAFYLCASKEEGIAKNIQYFGAGTRLSVL.

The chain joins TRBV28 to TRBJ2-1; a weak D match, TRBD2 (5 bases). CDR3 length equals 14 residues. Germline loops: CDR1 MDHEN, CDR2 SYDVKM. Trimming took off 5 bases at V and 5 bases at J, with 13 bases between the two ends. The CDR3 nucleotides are TGTGCCAGCAGTCCTGCTCCGGGAAACAATGAGCAGTTCTTC. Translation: CASSPAPGNNEQFF.

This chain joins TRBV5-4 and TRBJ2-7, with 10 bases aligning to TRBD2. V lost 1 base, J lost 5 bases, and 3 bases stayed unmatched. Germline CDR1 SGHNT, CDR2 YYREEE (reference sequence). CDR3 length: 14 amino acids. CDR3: CASSLTSGKHEQYF. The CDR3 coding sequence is TGTGCCAGCAGCTTGACTAGCGGGAAACACGAGCAGTACTTC.

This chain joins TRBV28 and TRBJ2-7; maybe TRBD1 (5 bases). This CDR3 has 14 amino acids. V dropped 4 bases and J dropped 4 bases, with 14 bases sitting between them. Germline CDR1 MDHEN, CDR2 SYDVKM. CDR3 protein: CASSSAGKPYEQYF. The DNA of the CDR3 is TGTGCCAGCAGTTCGGCAGGGAAGCCGTACGAGCAGTACTTC. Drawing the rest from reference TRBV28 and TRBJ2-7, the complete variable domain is DVKVTQSSRYLVKRTGEKVFLECVQDMDHENMFWYRQDPGLGLRLIYFSYDVKMKEKGDIPEGYSVSREKKERFSLILESASTNQTSMYLCASSSAGKPYEQYFGPGTRLTVT.

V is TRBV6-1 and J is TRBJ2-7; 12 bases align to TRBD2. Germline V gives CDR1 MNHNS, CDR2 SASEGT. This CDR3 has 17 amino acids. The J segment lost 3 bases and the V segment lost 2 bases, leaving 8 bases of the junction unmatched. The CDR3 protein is CASSERGGLAGFYEQYF. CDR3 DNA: TGTGCCAGCAGTGAAAGGGGGGGACTAGCGGGCTTCTACGAGCAGTACTTC.